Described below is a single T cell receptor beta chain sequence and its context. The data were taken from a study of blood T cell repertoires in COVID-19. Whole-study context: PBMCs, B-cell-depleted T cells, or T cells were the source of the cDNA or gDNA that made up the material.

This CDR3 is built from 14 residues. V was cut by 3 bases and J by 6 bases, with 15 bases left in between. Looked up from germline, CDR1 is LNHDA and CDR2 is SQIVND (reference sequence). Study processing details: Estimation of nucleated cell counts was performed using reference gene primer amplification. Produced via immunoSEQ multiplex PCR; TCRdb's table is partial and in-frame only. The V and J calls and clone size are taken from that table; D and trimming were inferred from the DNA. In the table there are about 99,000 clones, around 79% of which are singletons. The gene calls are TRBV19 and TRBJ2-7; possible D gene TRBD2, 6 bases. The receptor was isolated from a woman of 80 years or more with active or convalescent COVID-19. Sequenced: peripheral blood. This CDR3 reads CASSIGGPGSEQYF. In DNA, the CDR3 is TGTGCCAGTAGTATCGGAGGGCCCGGCAGCGAGCAGTACTTC.